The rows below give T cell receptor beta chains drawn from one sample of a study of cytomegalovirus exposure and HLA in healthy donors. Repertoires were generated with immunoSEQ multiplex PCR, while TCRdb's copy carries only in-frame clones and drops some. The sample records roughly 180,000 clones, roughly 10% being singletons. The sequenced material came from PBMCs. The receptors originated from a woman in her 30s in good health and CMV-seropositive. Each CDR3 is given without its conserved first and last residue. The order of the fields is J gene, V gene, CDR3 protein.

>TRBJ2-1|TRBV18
ASSPQAGGSYNEQF
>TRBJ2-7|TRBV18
ASSPTPQDYEQY
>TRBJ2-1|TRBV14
ASSLLGVFYNEQF
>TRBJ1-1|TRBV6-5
ASRGTVGEAF
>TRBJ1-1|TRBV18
ASSPFQGLETEAF
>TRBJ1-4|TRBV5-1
ASSSGQGNEKLF
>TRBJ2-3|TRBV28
ASSLPGQETFTDTQY
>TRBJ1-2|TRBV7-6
ASSLAQGQGGGGYT
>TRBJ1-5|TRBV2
ASTPFGGKNLGNQPQH
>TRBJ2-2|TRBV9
ASGGTGELF
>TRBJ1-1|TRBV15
ATSRDRGQGIWMNTEAF
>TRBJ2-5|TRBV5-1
ASSLAASGRKETQY
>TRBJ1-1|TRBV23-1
ASSHRDREVNTEAF
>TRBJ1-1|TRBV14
ASSQDSGAAEAF
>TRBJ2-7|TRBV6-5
ASRRGQVSYEQY
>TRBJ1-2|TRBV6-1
ASSEQVAINYGYT
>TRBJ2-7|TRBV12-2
ASLPGGDYS
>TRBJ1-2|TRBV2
ASSEAGGGVNYGYT
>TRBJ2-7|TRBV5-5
ASSLGAGLDRVAWGYEQY
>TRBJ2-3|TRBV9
ASALTGLDTQY
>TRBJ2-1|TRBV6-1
ASSEESTSGRTNEQF
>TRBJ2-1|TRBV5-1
ASSLRQGVVNEQF
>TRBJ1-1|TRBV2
ASTSGHPNTEAF
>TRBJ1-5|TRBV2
ASSGRGGNQPQH
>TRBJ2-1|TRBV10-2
ASRDADSLDYEQF
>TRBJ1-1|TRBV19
ASSAAEDRAEAF
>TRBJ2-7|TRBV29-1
SVKGLGSYEQY
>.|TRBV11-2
ASSKGVEETQY
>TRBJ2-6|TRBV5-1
ASSLLPSGANVLT
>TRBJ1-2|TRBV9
ASSVDRGRPRPHGYT
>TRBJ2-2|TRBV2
ASSERGRVDTGELF
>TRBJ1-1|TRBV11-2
ASSGDRNTEAF
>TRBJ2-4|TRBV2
ASRLQGLLAKNIQY
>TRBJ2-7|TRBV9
ASSALDRALSEQY
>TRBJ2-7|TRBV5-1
ASRSAAGLSYEQY
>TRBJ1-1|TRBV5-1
ASSLWLTGNTEAF
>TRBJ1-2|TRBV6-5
ASRPTGGAPGGYT
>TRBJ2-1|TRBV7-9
ASSLRGQTYNEQF
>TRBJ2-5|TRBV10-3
AISSPEKLAGEGETQY
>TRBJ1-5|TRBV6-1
ASSEASRGRQPQH
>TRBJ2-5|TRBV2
ASSGTRGGGETQY
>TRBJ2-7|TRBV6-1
ASSEPGSGNSYEQY
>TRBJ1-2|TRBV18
ASSPPDGGLVYT
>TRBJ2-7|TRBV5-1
ASSLVAGSSYEQY
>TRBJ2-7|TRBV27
ASSLKPSGTYEQY
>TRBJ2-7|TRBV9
ASKGQKDYEQY
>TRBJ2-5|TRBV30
AWSHLGLAGGRETQY
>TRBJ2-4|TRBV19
ASSPQAGGPSENIQY
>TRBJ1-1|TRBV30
AWSNSMNTEAF